These T cell receptor beta chains were read from a single sample in a study of response to subunit inactivated influenza vaccine. In TCRdb, the RT-PCR reads were re-called with MiXCR into one record per CDR3 protein. The sample gives approximately 700,000 distinct CDR3 sequences, about 15% of which show up once; around 10% is in the top ten. Source: PBMCs from blood, taken roughly 12 days after vaccination. The receptor set was obtained from a man aged 45-65 years who received an inactivated influenza vaccine. The CDR3 runs from the conserved cysteine through the conserved F or W. The D gene is left open where the match is weak. Only some rows state a clone size, as once, few, many or a class for expanded clones.

>NA|TRBV12-3/TRBV12-4|TRBJ2-3|NA
TGTGCCAGCAGTCCTCTACAGGGCAATACGCAGTATTTT
CASSPLQGNTQYF
>NA|TRBV9|TRBJ2-1|NA
TGTGCCAGCAGCGTAGATACTAATGAGCAGTTCTTC
CASSVDTNEQFF
>NA|TRBV5-6|TRBJ1-1|few
TGTGCCAGCGGGAGTCTAACTGAAGCTTTCTTT
CASGSLTEAFF
>TRBD1|TRBV5-1|TRBJ1-4|NA
TGCGCCAGCAGCCTAGGACAGGGGGTCAAAAATGAAAAACTGTTTTTT
CASSLGQGVKNEKLFF
>NA|TRBV4-3|TRBJ2-1|NA
TGCGCCAGCAGCCAAGATGCCCAGGCCCGTAGGCAGTTCTTC
CASSQDAQARRQFF
>TRBD1|TRBV12-3/TRBV12-4|TRBJ2-3|NA
TGTGCCAGCAGTTCCCAGCCGGGACAGGACTTCACAGATACGCAGTATTTT
CASSSQPGQDFTDTQYF
>TRBD1|TRBV6-1|TRBJ2-7|few
TGTGCCAGCAGCCAAACGAGACAGGGGGCACGGTACGAGCAGTACTTC
CASSQTRQGARYEQYF
>TRBD1|TRBV18|TRBJ2-1|NA
TGTGCCAGCTCACCACCGGACAGGGTCGGGAATGAGCAGTTCTTC
CASSPPDRVGNEQFF
>NA|TRBV15|TRBJ1-6|many
TGTGCCACCAGCAGAGATCCACAGGGAGGATCACCCCTCCACTTT
CATSRDPQGGSPLHF
>TRBD1|TRBV7-9|TRBJ2-3|NA
TGTGCCAGCAGCCTAAGGGGACAGGGGGCGACAGATACGCAGTATTTT
CASSLRGQGATDTQYF